The clone carrying this T cell receptor beta chain has ten or more counts. The antigen is not known. The TCR beta libraries were generated through quantitative 5'-RACE incorporating molecular barcodes. TCRdb processed the 5' RACE reads anew with MiXCR; each CDR3 protein has one entry. The sample lists about 440,000 distinct CDR3 sequences, 17% occurring once. CDR3 length: 15 residues. V was shortened by 6 bases and J by 1 base, with 13 bases between the two germline ends. This sample is drawn from a study of CD8 T cells in ankylosing spondylitis. Study results and caveats: Reactive arthritis synovial fluid and blood previously showed some of these motif variants. Ankylosing spondylitis blood seemed to carry a telltale TCR beta motif made of about 8 highly homologous variants. From matched ankylosing spondylitis synovial fluid, disease-linked clones were reportedly recovered at significantly enriched levels.

This clonotype was obtained from a male donor with ankylosing spondylitis. The sample was blood, either unsorted or a sorted T cell fraction (not recorded which). The chain couples TRBV12-3 or TRBV12-4 to TRBJ1-3, with D unclear. The CDR3 loop is CASSEEGRSGNTIYF. The CDR3 region has the DNA TGTGCCAGCAGCGAGGAGGGTCGGTCTGGAAACACCATATATTTT.